This T cell receptor beta chain was identified during a study of cytomegalovirus exposure and HLA in healthy donors. Findings and limits, study-wide: Rarity characterized most TCR sequences, yet some public TCRs appeared in many donors. In presence/absence analyses, roughly uniform sequencing depth across donors was assumed.

PCR primers comprised 60 Vbeta and 13 Jbeta primers. Original data processing: There were about 86 million unique TCR beta chains by a later count, and some 10 million of them were shared. Here immunoSEQ multiplex PCR was the method, and the copy in TCRdb shows in-frame clones only, minus some. From that table come the V and J calls and clone size; the DNA was used to work out D and trimming. The sample lists 110,000 to 150,000 clones, over 65% occurring once. About this clone: Antigen specificity is unknown.

The CDR3 sequence is 16 residues long. Trimming pared 2 bases from V and 5 bases from J, leaving 15 bases between. Germline V gene data show CDR1 as MNHNY and CDR2 as SVGAGI (reference sequence). The rearrangement links TRBV6-6 to TRBJ1-4, with D maybe TRBD1 (6 bases). Sequencing was carried out using PBMCs. This receptor was taken from a female donor in good health and CMV-seronegative. This CDR3 reads CASSYPRGRGNEKLFF. The CDR3 DNA is TGTGCCAGCAGTTACCCTAGGGGAAGGGGGAATGAAAAACTGTTTTTT.